The text below deals with one TCR beta chain. Its specific antigen is unknown. Per-nucleotide qualities are absent, and no much larger clonotype sits a single base away. Each collaborating institution followed its own protocols to collect whole blood in K2EDTA tubes. For TCRbeta analysis, collaborators shipped samples in one of three forms: frozen whole blood, isolated PBMCs, or DNA extracted from either of those sample types. CDR1 and CDR2 (PRHDT, FYEKMQ) derive from the germline V gene (reference sequence). The CDR3 runs 15 residues from the cysteine to the phenylalanine. Only CDR3 DNA is held: 45 bases, read in frame from base 1. Between the V and J ends, shortened by 4 bases and 3 bases respectively, the junction contains 16 bases. This record belongs to a study of blood T cell repertoires in COVID-19 (dated by TCRdb to about 2020). Broadly, across the study: The collaborator samples originated in the United States, Italy and Spain and spanned the acute and convalescent phases of COVID-19. The sample metadata nearly always contained a de-identified subject ID, COVID-19 status, age in years and sex. Subjects who had been exposed to COVID-19, were actively infected with it, or had recovered from it provided the deeply sampled blood TCRbeta repertoires that made up the dataset. A freely available public database, intended as a resource for researchers studying the immune response to SARS-CoV-2, is where the repertoires were released. The material from the prospective study consisted of cDNA or gDNA derived from T cells, B-cell-depleted T cells, or PBMCs. Where available, HLA class I and class II types were taken from metadata supplied by the sample provider and were not determined by assay-based typing. Samples were obtained from the ongoing ImmuneRACE study (first 160 participants) and from 1,254 subjects provided by 6 global collaborators. Study-wide findings and limitations: How much clinical and demographic metadata was included differed by source and by participant, and the metadata was provided uncurated.

The immunoSEQ Assay, a bias-controlled multiplex PCR, was used to amplify TCRbeta CDR3 regions from genomic DNA. The authors' pipeline ran thus. The number of nucleated cells in each sample was estimated by amplification of reference gene primers within the assay. Sequence reads were collapsed and filtered to measure the absolute abundance of every unique TCRbeta CDR3 rearrangement. Productive Simpson clonality was computed per sample as the square root of Simpson's diversity index over productive rearrangements. TCRdb re-hosts the immuneACCESS table, in-frame sequences only. Its copies lack some clones; in the studies checked, an unresolved V gene accounts for under half of them, and the cause for the rest is not known. V and J calls and clone size are those listed in that table; D and trimming were worked out from the DNA. Recorded for this sample are roughly 120,000 clones; 70% to 90% of them occurred a single time. The ten most abundant clones make up approximately 18% of the sample.

The sample was peripheral blood. The clonotype originates from a woman in her fifties or sixties with acute or convalescent COVID-19. The sequence links TRBV13 to TRBJ2-7, with a tentative D gene TRBD2 over 6 matching bases. The CDR3 loop reads CASSSTRDSVYEQYF. In nucleotide form, the sequence is TGTGCCAGCAGCTCTACACGGGACTCGGTCTACGAGCAGTACTTC.